The present T cell receptor beta chain was sequenced within a study of CD4 T cells in relation to SARS-CoV-2 and coronaviruses. The CDR3 is 15 amino acids. Germline lookup yields CDR1 SGHVS and CDR2 FQNEAQ. Trimming took off 0 bases at V and 5 bases at J, with 12 bases between the two ends. As to this clone: Antigen specificity is unknown.

Produced via immunoSEQ multiplex PCR; TCRdb's table is partial and in-frame only. The sample has around 23,000 clones, about 73% seen once. Unexposed donor CD4+ T cells date from about 2011-2018, before the COVID-19 pandemic. CD4+ T cells were isolated from the cells after 10 days of culture. This chain uses TRBV7-8 with TRBJ2-3; perhaps TRBD2 as D (6 bases). The receptor was derived from a human donor in good health. Sequencing was done on a sample of CD4+ T cells from PBMCs, cultured in vitro. CDR3 DNA sequence: TGTGCCAGCAGCTTAGCCCGGGACGGGAGAGATACGCAGTATTTT. Protein product: CASSLARDGRDTQYF.